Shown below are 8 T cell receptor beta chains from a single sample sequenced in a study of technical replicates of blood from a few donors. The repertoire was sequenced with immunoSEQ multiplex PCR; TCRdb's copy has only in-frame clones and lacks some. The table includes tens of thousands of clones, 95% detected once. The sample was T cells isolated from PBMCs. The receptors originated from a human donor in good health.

CDR3 residues: CASSPPVAGKNTEAFF. CDR3 sequence (DNA): TGTGCCAGCTCACCACCGGTTGCAGGGAAGAACACTGAAGCTTTCTTT. This chain joins TRBV18 and TRBJ1-1; maybe TRBD1 (5 bases). The V end was cut by 0 bases, the J end by 1 base, with 12 bases between. The CDR3 has 16 residues. Per germline, CDR1 KGHSH and CDR2 LQKENI.

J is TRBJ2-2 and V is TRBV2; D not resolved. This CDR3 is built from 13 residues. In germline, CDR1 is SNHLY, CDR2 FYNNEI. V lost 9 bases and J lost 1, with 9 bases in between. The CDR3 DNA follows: TGTGCCAGTCTACCGAGGAACACCGGGGAGCTGTTTTTT. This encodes CASLPRNTGELFF.

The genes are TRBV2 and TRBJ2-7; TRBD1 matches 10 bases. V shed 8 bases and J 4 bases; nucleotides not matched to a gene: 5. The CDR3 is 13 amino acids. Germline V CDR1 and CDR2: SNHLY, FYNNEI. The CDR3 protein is CASDRQGAYEQYF. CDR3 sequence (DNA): TGTGCCAGCGATCGACAGGGGGCGTACGAGCAGTACTTC.

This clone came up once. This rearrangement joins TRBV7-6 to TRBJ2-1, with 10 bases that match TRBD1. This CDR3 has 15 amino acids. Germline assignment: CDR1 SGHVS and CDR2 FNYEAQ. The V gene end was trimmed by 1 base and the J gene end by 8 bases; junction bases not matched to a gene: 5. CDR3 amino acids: CASSLGQGANYEQFF. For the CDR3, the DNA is TGTGCCAGCAGCTTAGGACAGGGGGCTAACTATGAGCAGTTCTTC.

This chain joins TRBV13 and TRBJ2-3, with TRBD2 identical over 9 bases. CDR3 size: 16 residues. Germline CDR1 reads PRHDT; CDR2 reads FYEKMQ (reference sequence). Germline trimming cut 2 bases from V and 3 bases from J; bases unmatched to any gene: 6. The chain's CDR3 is CASSLPGTSMTDTQYF. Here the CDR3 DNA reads TGTGCCAGCAGCTTACCCGGGACTAGCATGACAGATACGCAGTATTTT.

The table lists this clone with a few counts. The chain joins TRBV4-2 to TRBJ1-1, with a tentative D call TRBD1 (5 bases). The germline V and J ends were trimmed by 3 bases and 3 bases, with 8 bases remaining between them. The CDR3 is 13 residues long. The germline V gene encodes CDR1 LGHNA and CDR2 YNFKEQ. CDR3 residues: CASSHDSYTEAFF. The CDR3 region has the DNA TGTGCCAGCAGCCACGACAGTTACACTGAAGCTTTCTTT.

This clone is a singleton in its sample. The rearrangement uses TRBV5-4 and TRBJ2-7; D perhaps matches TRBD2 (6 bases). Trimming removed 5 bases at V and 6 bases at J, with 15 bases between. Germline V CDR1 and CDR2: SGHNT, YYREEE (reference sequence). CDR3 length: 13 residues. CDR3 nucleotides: TGTGCCAGCAGGGGACTGGAGTCCCGCGAGCAGTACTTC. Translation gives CASRGLESREQYF.

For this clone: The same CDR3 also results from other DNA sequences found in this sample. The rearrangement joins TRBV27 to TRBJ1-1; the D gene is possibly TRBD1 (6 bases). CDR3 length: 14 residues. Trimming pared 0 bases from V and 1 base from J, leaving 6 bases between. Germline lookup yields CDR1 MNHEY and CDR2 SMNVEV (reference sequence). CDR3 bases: TGTGCCAGCAGTTTATCCAGGGGGAACACTGAAGCTTTCTTT. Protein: CASSLSRGNTEAFF.